This T cell receptor beta chain derives from a study of OX40 agonist ivuxolimab in advanced cancers. Across the whole study: Intravenous ivuxolimab at 0.01 to 10 mg/kg was given to patients every 2 weeks.

The table came from immunoSEQ multiplex PCR; TCRdb's copy has only in-frame clones and leaves some out. The table lists approximately 27,000 clones, 70% to 80% of them singletons. CDR1 is SGHRS and CDR2 is YFSETQ in the germline V gene. With V trimmed by 4 bases and J by 0 bases, 9 bases remained unmatched. The CDR3 spans 16 residues. V and J are TRBV5-1 and TRBJ2-5; 7 nucleotides match TRBD2. The source was CD4+ or CD8+ T cells sorted from blood, collected in a trial of the OX40 agonist ivuxolimab. The TCR was taken from an adult with an advanced solid tumor such as melanoma, head and neck, liver or kidney cancer. The CDR3 spells CASSPPLRGNQETQYF. In DNA form, the CDR3 reads TGCGCCAGCAGCCCCCCGTTGCGGGGGAACCAAGAGACCCAGTACTTC.